This TCR beta chain was observed in a study of Ad26.COV2.S vaccination and SARS-CoV-2 variants. Study in general: In the study, Ad26.COV2.S was injected intramuscularly once, or twice 56 days apart. Study-wide results and caveats: Breadth of non-spike TCRs did not differ between vaccinees and placebo recipients.

Comments on this clone: Its antigen is as yet unknown.

Clones were sequenced by immunoSEQ multiplex PCR, and TCRdb holds only the in-frame ones, with some missing. The sample lists approximately 350,000 clones; about nine tenths were seen once. Treatment of the sample: around 19 received Ad26.COV2.S at low or high dose, single or two shots; roughly five received placebo; per-sample allocation not given. Each sample was drawn 63 days after the first injection (of vaccine or placebo). The CDR3 loop spans 17 amino acids. CDR1 LNHNV and CDR2 YYDKDF come from the germline V gene (reference sequence). The trim removed 1 base at V and 0 bases at J, leaving 5 bases unmatched.

Source: peripheral blood, taken in a trial of Ad26.COV2.S vaccine versus placebo. The sequence was obtained from a person aged 18 to 65 who received the Ad26.COV2.S COVID-19 vaccine or a placebo. The J gene is TRBJ2-7, the V gene TRBV15, with 11 bases identical to TRBD2. The CDR3 region is CATSRGVTSGGSYEQYF. CDR3 nucleotide sequence: TGTGCCACCAGCAGAGGGGTTACTAGCGGGGGCTCCTACGAGCAGTACTTC.